This TCR beta chain was captured in a study of T cell changes during pregnancy in multiple sclerosis. Generated by immunoSEQ multiplex PCR, the TCRdb table keeps only in-frame clones and is missing some. Of about 36,000 clones in the sample, about 88% were seen once. The germline V and J ends were trimmed by 4 bases and 9 bases, with 13 bases remaining between them. Germline CDR1 MNHEY, CDR2 SVGAGI. The CDR3 runs to 13 residues. The chain joins TRBV6-5 to TRBJ2-1, with a possible D match to TRBD2 (5 bases). This clonotype originated in a female donor with multiple sclerosis, enrolled in a pregnancy study. The sample was CD8+ T cells from peripheral blood mononuclear cells, taken in the third trimester of pregnancy. Written as DNA, the CDR3 is TGTGCCAGCAGTTTGACCCCGGCGGGTGAGCAGTTCTTC. It encodes CASSLTPAGEQFF.